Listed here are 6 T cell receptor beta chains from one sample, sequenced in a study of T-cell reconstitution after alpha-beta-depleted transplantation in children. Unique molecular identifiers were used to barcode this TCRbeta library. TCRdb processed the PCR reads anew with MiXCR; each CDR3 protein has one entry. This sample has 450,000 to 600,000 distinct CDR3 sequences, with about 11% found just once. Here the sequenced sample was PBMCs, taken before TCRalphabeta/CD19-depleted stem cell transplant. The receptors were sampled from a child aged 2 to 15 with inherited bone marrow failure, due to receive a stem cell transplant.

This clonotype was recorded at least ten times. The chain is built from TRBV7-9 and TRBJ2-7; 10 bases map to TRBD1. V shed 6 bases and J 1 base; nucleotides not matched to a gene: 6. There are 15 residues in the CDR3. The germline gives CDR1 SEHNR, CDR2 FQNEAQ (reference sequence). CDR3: CASSYRQGASYEQYF. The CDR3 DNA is TGTGCCAGCAGTTATAGACAGGGGGCTTCCTACGAGCAGTACTTC. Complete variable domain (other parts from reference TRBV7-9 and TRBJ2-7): DTGVSQNPRHKITKRGQNVTFRCDPISEHNRLYWYRQTLGQGPEFLTYFQNEAQLEKSRLLSDRFSAERPKGSFSTLEIQRTEQGDSAMYLCASSYRQGASYEQYFGPGTRLTVT.

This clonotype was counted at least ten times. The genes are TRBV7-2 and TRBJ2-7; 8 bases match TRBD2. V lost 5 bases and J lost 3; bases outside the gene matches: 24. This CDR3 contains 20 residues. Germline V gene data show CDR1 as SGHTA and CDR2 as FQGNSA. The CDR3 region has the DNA TGTGCCAGCAGCCCAAGGATGGTACGACGAGTGTGGCGGGGGGTCTACGAGCAGTACTTC. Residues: CASSPRMVRRVWRGVYEQYF.

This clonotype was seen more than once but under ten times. The chain's CDR3 is CSANGGLQETQYF. CDR3 in DNA: TGCAGTGCTAATGGCGGACTCCAAGAGACCCAGTACTTC. This chain joins TRBV20-1 and TRBJ2-5; D is possibly TRBD2 (5 bases). Looked up from germline, CDR1 is DFQATT and CDR2 is SNEGSKA (reference sequence). This CDR3 has 13 amino acids. V was clipped by 4 bases and J by 1 base, with 10 bases between them.

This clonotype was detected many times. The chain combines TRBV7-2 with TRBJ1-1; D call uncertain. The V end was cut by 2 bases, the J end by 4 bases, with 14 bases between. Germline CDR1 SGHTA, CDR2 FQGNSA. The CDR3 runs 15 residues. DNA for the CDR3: TGTGCCAGCAGCTTAACCGCGGAAGGGAGCACTGAAGCTTTCTTT. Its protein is CASSLTAEGSTEAFF.

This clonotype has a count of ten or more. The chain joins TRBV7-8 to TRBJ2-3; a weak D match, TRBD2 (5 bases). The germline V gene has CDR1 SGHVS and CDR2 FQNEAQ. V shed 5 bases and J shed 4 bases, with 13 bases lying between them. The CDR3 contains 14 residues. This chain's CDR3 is CASSVRERADTQYF. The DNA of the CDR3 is TGTGCCAGCAGCGTACGGGAACGGGCAGATACGCAGTATTTT.

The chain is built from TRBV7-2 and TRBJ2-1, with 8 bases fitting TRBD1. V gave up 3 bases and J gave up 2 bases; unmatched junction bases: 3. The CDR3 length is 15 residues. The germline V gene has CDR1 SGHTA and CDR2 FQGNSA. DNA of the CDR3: TGTGCCAGCAGCTTGACAGGGGCGACCTACAATGAGCAGTTCTTC. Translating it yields CASSLTGATYNEQFF. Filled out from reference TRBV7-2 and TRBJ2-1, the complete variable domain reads GAGVSQSPSNKVTEKGKDVELRCDPISGHTALYWYRQSLGQGLEFLIYFQGNSAPDKSGLPSDRFSAERTGGSVSTLTIQRTQQEDSAVYLCASSLTGATYNEQFFGPGTRLTVL.